Shown below are 26 T cell receptor beta chains from a single sample sequenced in a study of T cell repertoires in cytomegalovirus infection. From the reads, TCRdb called clonotypes with MiXCR, one entry per CDR3 protein. Here the sample spans approximately 260,000 distinct CDR3 sequences, under 25% being singletons. These receptors lack a known antigen. This specimen consisted of cultured PBMCs, obtained from culture after CMV antigen stimulation. The source is a human donor in good health (CMV status not recorded). Some clones in this sample may be carry-over from other donors' samples.

This clonotype was observed a few times. The chain carries TRBV10-3 and TRBJ2-1; TRBD2 agrees at 13 bases. V trimming: 6 bases; J trimming: 7 bases; junction bases outside the gene matches: 6. This CDR3 spans 15 amino acids. The germline V gene encodes CDR1 ENHRY and CDR2 SYGVKD. The CDR3 protein is CAISRLAGGENEQFF. CDR3 bases: TGTGCCATCAGCCGACTAGCGGGAGGTGAGAATGAGCAGTTCTTC.

This clonotype was observed a handful of times. The chain joins TRBV15 to TRBJ1-4, with no clear D. The V end was cut by 3 bases, the J end by 1 base, with 9 bases between. CDR1 is LNHNV and CDR2 is YYDKDF in the germline V gene (reference sequence). The CDR3 runs to 15 residues. CDR3 sequence: CATSRGGLTNEKLFF. The CDR3 DNA sequence: TGTGCCACCAGCAGGGGCGGGTTAACTAATGAAAAACTGTTTTTT.

V gene TRBV11-2 combines with J gene TRBJ2-3; weak D call: TRBD2 (5 bases). This CDR3 spans 16 amino acids. Trimming cost V 4 bases and J 2 bases, with 16 bases left between them. CDR1 is SGHAT, CDR2 FQNNGV, per germline. The CDR3 loop is CASSSTRLPYTDTQYF. As DNA, the CDR3 is TGTGCCAGCAGCTCAACCCGACTACCCTACACAGATACGCAGTATTTT.

This clonotype occurred once. V usage is TRBV28 and J usage is TRBJ2-1; 11 bases map to TRBD1. The CDR3 contains 15 residues. V was pared by 7 bases and J by 9 bases, with 11 bases of the junction left unmatched. Germline CDR1 reads MDHEN; CDR2 reads SYDVKM. As DNA, the CDR3 is TGTGCCAGCATAAGTGGACAGGGGGCGCGCGGTGAGCAGTTCTTC. Amino acid sequence: CASISGQGARGEQFF.

This clonotype has just a few counts. The J gene is TRBJ2-1, the V gene TRBV7-2; TRBD2 matches at 8 bases. This CDR3 is built from 18 residues. V shed 0 bases and J 0 bases; nucleotides not matched to a gene: 7. Germline V CDR1 and CDR2: SGHTA, FQGNSA. The CDR3 region has the DNA TGTGCCAGCAGCTTAGCGCTAGCGGGCTGGAGCTCCTACAATGAGCAGTTCTTC. This codes for CASSLALAGWSSYNEQFF.

J is TRBJ2-5 and V is TRBV6-7; no reliable D call. TRBV6-7 is an ORF for which the function is uncertain. Trimming took 2 bases from V and 4 from J, leaving 11 bases between them. This CDR3 spans 14 amino acids. CDR3 region: CASSYRRVPETQYF. CDR3 DNA sequence: TGTGCCAGCAGTTACAGAAGAGTTCCAGAGACCCAGTACTTC.

This clonotype was observed a handful of times. V is TRBV19 and J is TRBJ1-5; TRBD1 aligns across 7 bases. Germline V gene sequence: CDR1 LNHDA, CDR2 SQIVND (reference sequence). Trimming removed 0 bases from V and 9 bases from J; junction bases left unmatched: 11. The CDR3 is 16 residues long. The CDR3 bases are TGTGCCAGTAGTATAGATTACGGACAGGTCCAAGGGCCCCAGCATTTT. Its protein product is CASSIDYGQVQGPQHF. The whole variable domain, filled in from reference TRBV19 and TRBJ1-5, reads DGGITQSPKYLFRKEGQNVTLSCEQNLNHDAMYWYRQDPGQGLRLIYYSQIVNDFQKGDIAEGYSVSREKKESFPLTVTSAQKNPTAFYLCASSIDYGQVQGPQHFGDGTRLSIL.

V is TRBV6-2 or TRBV6-3 and J is TRBJ2-7; 7 positions match TRBD1. Trimming took 6 bases from V and 4 from J; bases not matched to a gene: 6. Germline-derived CDR1 and CDR2 are MNHEY and SVGEGT. The CDR3 has 13 residues. DNA for the CDR3: TGTGCCAGCAGCCGGGACAGCCCTTACGAGCAGTACGTC. Its translation: CASSRDSPYEQYV.

There are a few counts of this clonotype. This sequence joins TRBV6-5 and TRBJ2-7; 7 nucleotides match TRBD2. V lost 0 bases, J lost 3 bases, and 11 bases stayed unmatched. Germline assignment: CDR1 MNHEY and CDR2 SVGAGI. The CDR3 runs to 17 residues. The CDR3 bases are TGTGCCAGCAGTTACTCTAGCGGGCCTTTCGTCCTCTACGAGCAGTACGTC. Protein sequence: CASSYSSGPFVLYEQYV.

This clonotype has a handful of counts. The chain has TRBV4-1 and TRBJ2-1, with 8 bases that match TRBD2. This CDR3 region has 15 residues. Germline V CDR1 and CDR2: MGHRA, YSYEKL. The V segment lost 0 bases and the J segment 6 bases; nucleotides outside the gene matches: 4. CDR3 coding DNA: TGCGCCAGCAGCCAAGAGCGGGAGGTCGGCAATGAGCAGTTCTTC. This gives the protein CASSQEREVGNEQFF.

This clonotype was counted at least ten times. The gene calls are TRBV7-2 and TRBJ2-5; D perhaps matches TRBD1 (6 bases). The CDR3 runs 14 residues. CDR1 SGHTA and CDR2 FQGNSA come from the germline V gene. V lost 6 bases, J lost 4 bases, and 15 bases lay in between. The CDR3 coding sequence is TGTGCCAGCAGACAGATATCCAGGGGAGAGACCCAGTACTTC. Protein: CASRQISRGETQYF.

This clonotype appeared a few times. The chain carries TRBV4-1 and TRBJ1-2; D may be TRBD1 (6 bases). With 6 bases removed from V and 1 base from J, the gap between germline ends came to 15 bases. CDR1 and CDR2 (germline): MGHRA, YSYEKL. This CDR3 is built from 15 residues. CDR3 DNA sequence: TGCGCCAGCAGACGAACAGGGACCATTAACTATGGCTACACCTTC. Translated, it gives CASRRTGTINYGYTF.

The rearrangement links TRBV28 to TRBJ2-1; no definite D call. The V gene's germline CDR1 is MDHEN and CDR2 SYDVKM. The ends were cut back, 6 bases at V and 0 bases at J, with 9 bases in the middle. The CDR3 length is 14 residues. The DNA of the CDR3 is TGTGCCAGCAGAGGTGCCGACTCCTACAATGAGCAGTTCTTC. Translation gives CASRGADSYNEQFF.

A few counts support this clonotype. As DNA, the CDR3 is TGTGCCAGCAGTTACTGGGGGGAAGAGCAGTACTTC. Its protein product is CASSYWGEEQYF. V gene TRBV6-2 or TRBV6-3 combines with J gene TRBJ2-7, with D perhaps matching TRBD2 (6 bases). Germline V gene lookup returns CDR1 MNHEY and CDR2 SVGEGT. V was cut by 1 base and J by 7 bases, with 8 bases left in between. CDR3 length: 12 amino acids.

This clonotype has just a few counts. The genes are TRBV6-2 or TRBV6-3 and TRBJ2-1; TRBD1 matches 8 bases. This CDR3 has 17 amino acids. Germline trimming cut 3 bases from V and 2 bases from J; bases unmatched to any gene: 9. CDR1 MNHEY and CDR2 SVGEGT come from the germline V gene. The CDR3, as DNA: TGTGCCAGCAGTTATCTCCTGACAGGGGAGACCTACAATGAGCAGTTCTTC. Protein sequence: CASSYLLTGETYNEQFF.

This clonotype came up a few times. The genes are TRBV12-3 or TRBV12-4 and TRBJ1-2; D is undetermined. V dropped 2 bases and J dropped 4 bases, with 14 bases sitting between them. This CDR3 has 15 amino acids. The chain's CDR3 is CASSLNRAGSYGYTF. CDR3 nucleotide sequence: TGTGCCAGCAGTTTAAATAGAGCGGGAAGCTATGGCTACACCTTC.

At least ten counts were recorded for this clonotype. The rearrangement joins TRBV6-2 or TRBV6-3 to TRBJ2-7, with 8 bases that match TRBD1. Germline V lookup: CDR1 MNHEY, CDR2 SVGEGT. The CDR3 is 13 residues long. V shed 2 bases and J 7 bases; nucleotides not matched to a gene: 4. CDR3: CASSYDRGKEQYF. In nucleotides, the CDR3 is TGTGCCAGCAGTTACGACAGGGGAAAGGAGCAGTACTTC.

This clonotype was found a few times. J is TRBJ2-3 and V is TRBV20-1; either TRBD1 or TRBD2 may supply D (6 bases each). The CDR3 consists of 16 residues. Trimming removed 0 bases at V and 1 base at J, with 14 bases between. Looked up from germline, CDR1 is DFQATT and CDR2 is SNEGSKA (reference sequence). The CDR3 DNA reads as TGCAGTGCTAGAGAGGGGGGCTTGCGGCGCACAGATACGCAGTATTTT. Protein sequence: CSAREGGLRRTDTQYF.

This clonotype has a count of ten or more. The chain couples TRBV6-1 to TRBJ1-1; D perhaps matches TRBD1 (5 bases). Germline CDR1 and CDR2: MNHNS and SASEGT. V was shortened by 2 bases and J by 1 base, with 11 bases between the two germline ends. The CDR3 is 15 amino acids. The CDR3 bases are TGTGCCAGCAGTGAACAGGGCTCGTGGAACACTGAAGCTTTCTTT. The encoded protein is CASSEQGSWNTEAFF.

This clonotype occurred many times. The V call is TRBV12-3 or TRBV12-4, the J call TRBJ1-2; TRBD1 matches 9 bases. The CDR3 is 15 amino acids. J lost 2 bases, V lost 5 bases, and 6 bases had no gene match. CDR3 protein: CASSPGTGWNYGYTF. The CDR3 nucleotides read TGTGCCAGCAGTCCCGGGACAGGGTGGAACTATGGCTACACCTTC.

The chain links TRBV6-2 or TRBV6-3 to TRBJ2-2; a weak D match, TRBD2 (6 bases). V was trimmed by 7 bases and J by 4 bases, leaving 10 bases between them. CDR1 MNHEY and CDR2 SVGEGT come from the germline V gene. This CDR3 spans 13 amino acids. The CDR3 loop is CASTRGPTGELFF. The CDR3 nucleotides are TGTGCCAGCACGCGGGGTCCCACCGGGGAGCTGTTTTTT.

This clonotype was seen at least ten times. This rearrangement joins TRBV7-6 to TRBJ2-4; possible D gene TRBD1, 5 bases. Germline V gives CDR1 SGHVS, CDR2 FNYEAQ. The CDR3 runs 15 residues. V lost 2 bases and J lost 1, with 9 bases in between. This CDR3 reads CASSLQGAAKNIQYF. CDR3 nucleotides: TGTGCCAGCAGCTTACAGGGTGCGGCCAAAAACATTCAGTACTTC. Complete variable domain (other parts from reference TRBV7-6 and TRBJ2-4): GAGVSQSPRYKVTKRGQDVALRCDPISGHVSLYWYRQALGQGPEFLTYFNYEAQQDKSGLPNDRFSAERPEGSISTLTIQRTEQRDSAMYRCASSLQGAAKNIQYFGAGTRLSVL.

The rearrangement uses TRBV24-1 and TRBJ2-3; 9 positions match TRBD1. There are 15 residues in the CDR3. Trimming removed 2 bases from V and 6 bases from J; junction bases left unmatched: 5. The V gene's germline CDR1 is KGHDR and CDR2 SFDVKD. The CDR3 coding sequence is TGTGCCACCAGTGATTGGGGACAGGGAATCGATACGCAGTATTTT. This sequence encodes CATSDWGQGIDTQYF.

The chain carries TRBV11-2 and TRBJ1-1; a weak D match, TRBD1 (5 bases). The CDR3 loop spans 14 amino acids. The germline CDR1 and CDR2 sequences are SGHAT and FQNNGV. Trimming shortened V by 3 bases and J by 4 bases, and 12 bases separated the two germline ends. The CDR3 nucleotides read TGTGCCAGCAGCTTGGGACTCGGTTCCACTGAAGCTTTCTTT. Translation: CASSLGLGSTEAFF.

The table lists this clonotype with a few counts. The V gene is TRBV10-3, the J gene TRBJ1-4; D not certain. CDR1 and CDR2 (germline): ENHRY, SYGVKD. The CDR3 runs to 15 residues. Between the trimmed V and J ends, which lost 0 bases and 4 bases, there was a span of 9 bases. The CDR3 protein is CAISESQRNNEKLFF. The CDR3 nucleotides are TGTGCCATCAGTGAGTCGCAACGGAATAATGAAAAACTGTTTTTT.

The chain couples TRBV6-8 to TRBJ2-7; possibly TRBD1 for D (5 bases). The germline V gene has CDR1 MNHGY and CDR2 SAAAGT. The V end lost 5 bases, the J end lost 2 bases, and 10 bases lay between the germline ends. The CDR3 length is 13 residues. The CDR3 coding sequence is TGTGCCAGCAGTCTGGACATCCCCTACGAGCAGTACGTC. Translating gives CASSLDIPYEQYV.